This T cell receptor (beta chain) was recorded in a study of shared clonotypes between healthy human individuals. General study findings and limits: Generation probability values for non-shared clonotypes were lower than those for clonotypes shared by all four donors.

Investigators spread the genomic DNA of each subset evenly over several immunoSEQ plates. TCRdb's copy holds only in-frame clones and misses some; the assay was immunoSEQ multiplex PCR. Of about 1.5 million clones listed, approximately 98% are singletons. CDR1 and CDR2 (germline): SGHTA, FQGTGA. This CDR3 has 13 amino acids. V lost 5 bases to trimming and J lost 3 bases, with 10 bases between them. About this clone: Its antigen is not identified. Additional DNA sequences in this sample encode the identical CDR3.

The sequencing input was naive CD4+ T cells sorted from blood. As to subset: CD45RA+ positively selected. The V gene is TRBV7-3, the J gene TRBJ1-1, with D perhaps matching TRBD1 (5 bases). This receptor was taken from a man aged 30 to 45 in good health. For the CDR3, the DNA is TGTGCCAGCAGCCTAAGGGGTGACACTGAAGCTTTCTTT. Translated: CASSLRGDTEAFF.